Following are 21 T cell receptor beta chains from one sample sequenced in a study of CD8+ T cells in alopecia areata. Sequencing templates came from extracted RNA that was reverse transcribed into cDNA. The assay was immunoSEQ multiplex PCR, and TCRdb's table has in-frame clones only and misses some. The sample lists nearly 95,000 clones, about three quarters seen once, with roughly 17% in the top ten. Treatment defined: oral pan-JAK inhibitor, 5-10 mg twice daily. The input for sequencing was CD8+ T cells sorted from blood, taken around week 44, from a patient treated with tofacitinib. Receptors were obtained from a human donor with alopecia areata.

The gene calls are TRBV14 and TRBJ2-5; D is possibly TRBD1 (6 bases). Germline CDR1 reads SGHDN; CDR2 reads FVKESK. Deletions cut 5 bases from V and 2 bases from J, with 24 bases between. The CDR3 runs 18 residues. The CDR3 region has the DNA TGTGCCAGCAGCATCTCGACAGGTCGAGTGGACAGACAAGAGACCCAGTACTTC. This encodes CASSISTGRVDRQETQYF.

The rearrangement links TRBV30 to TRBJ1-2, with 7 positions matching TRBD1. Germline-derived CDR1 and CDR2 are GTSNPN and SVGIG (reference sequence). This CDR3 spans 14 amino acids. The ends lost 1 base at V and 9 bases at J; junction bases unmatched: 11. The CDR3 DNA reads TGTGCCTGGAGTGAAGGGGGCGCCCAACTTCGCTACACCTTC. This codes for CAWSEGGAQLRYTF.

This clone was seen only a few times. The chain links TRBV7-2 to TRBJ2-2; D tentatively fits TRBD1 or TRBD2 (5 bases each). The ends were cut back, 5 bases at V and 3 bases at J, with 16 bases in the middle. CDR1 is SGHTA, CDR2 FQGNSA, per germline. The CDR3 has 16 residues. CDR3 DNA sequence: TGTGCCAGCAGCCGTTTCGGGGCTAGCTACACCGGGGAGCTGTTTTTT. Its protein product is CASSRFGASYTGELFF.

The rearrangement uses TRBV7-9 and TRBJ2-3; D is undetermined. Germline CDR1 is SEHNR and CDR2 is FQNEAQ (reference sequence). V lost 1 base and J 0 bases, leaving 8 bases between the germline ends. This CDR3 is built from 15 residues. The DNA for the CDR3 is TGTGCCAGCAGCTTAGGGCTAACTAGCACAGATACGCAGTATTTT. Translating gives CASSLGLTSTDTQYF.

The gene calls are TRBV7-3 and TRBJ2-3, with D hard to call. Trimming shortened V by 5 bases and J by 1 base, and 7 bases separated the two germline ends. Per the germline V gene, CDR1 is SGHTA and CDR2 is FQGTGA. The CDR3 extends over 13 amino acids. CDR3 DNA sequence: TGTGCCAGCAGCGAAATGGGCACAGATACGCAGTATTTT. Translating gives CASSEMGTDTQYF.

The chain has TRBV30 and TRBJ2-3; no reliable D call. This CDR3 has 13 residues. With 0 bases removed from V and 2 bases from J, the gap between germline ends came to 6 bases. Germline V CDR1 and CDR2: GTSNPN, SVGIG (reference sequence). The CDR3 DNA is TGTGCCTGGAGTGTGCGGCCCACAGATACGCAGTATTTT. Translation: CAWSVRPTDTQYF.

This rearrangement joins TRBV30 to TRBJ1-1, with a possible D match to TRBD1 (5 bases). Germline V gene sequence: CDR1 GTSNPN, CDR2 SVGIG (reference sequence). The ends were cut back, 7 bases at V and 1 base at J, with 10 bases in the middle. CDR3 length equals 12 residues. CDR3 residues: CALGGGNTEAFF. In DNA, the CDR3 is TGTGCCTTAGGCGGGGGGAACACTGAAGCTTTCTTT.

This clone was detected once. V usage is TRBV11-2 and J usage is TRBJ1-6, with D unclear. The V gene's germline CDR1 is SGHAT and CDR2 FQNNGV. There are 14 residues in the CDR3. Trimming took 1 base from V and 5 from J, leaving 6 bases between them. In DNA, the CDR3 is TGTGCCAGCAGCTTAGGAGGGAATAATTCACCCCTCCACTTT. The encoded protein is CASSLGGNNSPLHF.

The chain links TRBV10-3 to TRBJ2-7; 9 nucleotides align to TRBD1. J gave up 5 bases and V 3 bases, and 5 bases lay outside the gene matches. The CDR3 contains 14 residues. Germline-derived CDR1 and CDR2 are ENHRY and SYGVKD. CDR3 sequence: CAISDTDRGHEQYF. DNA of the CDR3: TGTGCCATCAGTGACACGGACAGGGGCCACGAGCAGTACTTC.

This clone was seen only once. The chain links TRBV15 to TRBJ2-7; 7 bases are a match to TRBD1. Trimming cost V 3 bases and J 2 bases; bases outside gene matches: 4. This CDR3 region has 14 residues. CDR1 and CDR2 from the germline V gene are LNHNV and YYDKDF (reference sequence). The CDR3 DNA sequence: TGTGCCACCAGCAGGACAGGGTCAGCCTACGAGCAGTACTTC. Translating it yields CATSRTGSAYEQYF.

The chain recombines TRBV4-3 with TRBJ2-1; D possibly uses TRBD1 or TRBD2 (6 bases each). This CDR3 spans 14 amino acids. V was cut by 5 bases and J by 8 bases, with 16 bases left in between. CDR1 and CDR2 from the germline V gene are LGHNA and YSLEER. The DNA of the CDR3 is TGCGCCAGCAGCGGTTTAGCGAGGGGGGATGAGCAGTTCTTC. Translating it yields CASSGLARGDEQFF.

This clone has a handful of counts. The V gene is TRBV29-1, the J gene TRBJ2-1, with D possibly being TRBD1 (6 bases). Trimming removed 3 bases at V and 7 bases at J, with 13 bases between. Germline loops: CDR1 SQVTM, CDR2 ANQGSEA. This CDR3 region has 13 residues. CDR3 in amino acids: CSVDGQGINEQFF. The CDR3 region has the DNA TGCAGCGTTGACGGGCAGGGGATTAATGAGCAGTTCTTC.

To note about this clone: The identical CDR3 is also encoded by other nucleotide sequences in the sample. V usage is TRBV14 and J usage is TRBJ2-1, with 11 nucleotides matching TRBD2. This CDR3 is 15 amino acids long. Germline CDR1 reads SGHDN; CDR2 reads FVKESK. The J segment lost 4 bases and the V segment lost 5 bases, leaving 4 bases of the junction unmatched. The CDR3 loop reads CASSLTSGGYNEQFF. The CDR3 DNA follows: TGTGCCAGCAGCTTAACTAGCGGGGGTTACAATGAGCAGTTCTTC.

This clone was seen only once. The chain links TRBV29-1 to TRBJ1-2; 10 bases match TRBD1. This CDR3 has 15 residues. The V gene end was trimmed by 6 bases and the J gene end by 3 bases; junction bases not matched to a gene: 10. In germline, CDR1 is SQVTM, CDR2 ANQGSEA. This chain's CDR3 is CSVRQGATLHYGYTF. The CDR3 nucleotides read TGCAGCGTGAGACAGGGGGCTACTCTTCACTATGGCTACACCTTC.

CDR3 region: CASSPSRVRANVLTF. Here the CDR3 DNA reads TGTGCCAGCAGCCCCTCCCGGGTACGGGCCAACGTCCTGACTTTC. The genes are TRBV7-8 and TRBJ2-6; D gene ambiguous. CDR1 SGHVS and CDR2 FQNEAQ come from the germline V gene. Trimming took off 5 bases at V and 5 bases at J, with 13 bases between the two ends. CDR3 length: 15 residues.

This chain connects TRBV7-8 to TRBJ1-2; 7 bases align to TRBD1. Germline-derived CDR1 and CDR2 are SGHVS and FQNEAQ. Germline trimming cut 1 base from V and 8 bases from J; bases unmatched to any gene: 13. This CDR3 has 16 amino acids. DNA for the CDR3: TGTGCCAGCAGCTTAGATTTGACAGGGATTTTTCAGGGCTACACCTTC. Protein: CASSLDLTGIFQGYTF.

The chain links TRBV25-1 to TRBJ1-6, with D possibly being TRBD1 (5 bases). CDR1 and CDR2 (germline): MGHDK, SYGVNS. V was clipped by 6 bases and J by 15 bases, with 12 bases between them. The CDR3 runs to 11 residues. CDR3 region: CASSQGTILHF. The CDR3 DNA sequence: TGTGCCAGCAGCCAGGGAACCATCCTCCACTTT.

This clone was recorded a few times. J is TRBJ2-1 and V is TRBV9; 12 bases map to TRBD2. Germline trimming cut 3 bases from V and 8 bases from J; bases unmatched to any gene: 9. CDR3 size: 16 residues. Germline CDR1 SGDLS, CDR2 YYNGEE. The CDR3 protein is CASSALAGGPRDEQFF. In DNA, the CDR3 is TGTGCCAGCAGCGCTCTAGCGGGGGGGCCTAGGGATGAGCAGTTCTTC.

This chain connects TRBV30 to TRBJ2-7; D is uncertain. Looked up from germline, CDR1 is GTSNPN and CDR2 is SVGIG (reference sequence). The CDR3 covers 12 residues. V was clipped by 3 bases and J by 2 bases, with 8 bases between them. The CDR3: CAWSRQTYEQYF. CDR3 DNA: TGTGCCTGGAGCAGGCAAACCTACGAGCAGTACTTC.

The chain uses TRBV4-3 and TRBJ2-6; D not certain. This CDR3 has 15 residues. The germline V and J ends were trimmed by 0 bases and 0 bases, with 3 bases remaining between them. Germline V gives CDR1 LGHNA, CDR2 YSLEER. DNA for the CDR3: TGCGCCAGCAGCCAAGATGGCTCTGGGGCCAACGTCCTGACTTTC. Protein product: CASSQDGSGANVLTF.

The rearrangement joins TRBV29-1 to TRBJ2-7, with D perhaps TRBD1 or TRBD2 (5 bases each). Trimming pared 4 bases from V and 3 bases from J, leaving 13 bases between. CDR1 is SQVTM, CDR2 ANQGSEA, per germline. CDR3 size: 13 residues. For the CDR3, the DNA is TGCAGCGTTGCGGGACGGAGTAACTACGAGCAGTACTTC. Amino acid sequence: CSVAGRSNYEQYF.